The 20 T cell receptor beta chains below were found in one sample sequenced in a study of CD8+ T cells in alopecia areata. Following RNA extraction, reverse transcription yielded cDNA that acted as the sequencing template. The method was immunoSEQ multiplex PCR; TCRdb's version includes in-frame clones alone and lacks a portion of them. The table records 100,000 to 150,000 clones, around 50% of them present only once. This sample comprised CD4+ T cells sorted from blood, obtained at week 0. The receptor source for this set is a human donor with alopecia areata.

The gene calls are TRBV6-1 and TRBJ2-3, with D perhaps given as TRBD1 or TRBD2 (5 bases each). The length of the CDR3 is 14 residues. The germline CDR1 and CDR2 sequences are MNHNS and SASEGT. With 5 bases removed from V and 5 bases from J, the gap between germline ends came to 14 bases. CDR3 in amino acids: CASSPMGTIDTQYF. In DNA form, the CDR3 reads TGTGCCAGCAGTCCCATGGGGACCATAGATACGCAGTATTTT.

The CDR3 DNA reads TGCGCCAGCAGCCAAGAAGCCCTTGTTAGCGGGGGTAGCTCCTACGAGCAGTACTTC. It translates to CASSQEALVSGGSSYEQYF. The chain couples TRBV4-1 to TRBJ2-7; 9 bases align to TRBD2. This CDR3 region has 19 residues. Unmatched junction bases numbered 12, after V lost 0 bases and J lost 0 bases. Germline CDR1 MGHRA, CDR2 YSYEKL.

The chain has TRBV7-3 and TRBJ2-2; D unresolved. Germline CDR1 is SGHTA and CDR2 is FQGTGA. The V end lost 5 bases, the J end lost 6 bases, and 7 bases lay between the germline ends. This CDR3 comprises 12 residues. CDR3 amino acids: CASSVPSGELFF. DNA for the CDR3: TGTGCCAGCAGCGTCCCTTCCGGGGAGCTGTTTTTT.

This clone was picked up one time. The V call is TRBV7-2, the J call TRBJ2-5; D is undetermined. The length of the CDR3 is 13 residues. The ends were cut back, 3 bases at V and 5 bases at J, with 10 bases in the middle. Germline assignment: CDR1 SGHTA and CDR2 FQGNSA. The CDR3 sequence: CASSFSGLETQYF. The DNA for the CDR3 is TGTGCCAGCAGCTTTTCAGGTCTGGAGACCCAGTACTTC.

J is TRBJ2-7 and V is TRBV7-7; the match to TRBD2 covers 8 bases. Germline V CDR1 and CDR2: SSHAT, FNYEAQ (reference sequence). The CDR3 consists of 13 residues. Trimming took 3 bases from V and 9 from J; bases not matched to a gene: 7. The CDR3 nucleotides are TGTGCCAGCAGCTTCGCAGCGGGAGAAAGGCAGTACTTC. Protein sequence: CASSFAAGERQYF.

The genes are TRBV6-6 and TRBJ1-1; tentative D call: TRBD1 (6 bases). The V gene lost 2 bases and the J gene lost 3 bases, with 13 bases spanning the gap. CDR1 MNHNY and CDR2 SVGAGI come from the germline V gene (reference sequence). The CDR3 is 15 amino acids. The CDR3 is CASSYGGRKDTEAFF. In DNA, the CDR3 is TGTGCCAGCAGTTACGGGGGGCGAAAGGACACTGAAGCTTTCTTT.

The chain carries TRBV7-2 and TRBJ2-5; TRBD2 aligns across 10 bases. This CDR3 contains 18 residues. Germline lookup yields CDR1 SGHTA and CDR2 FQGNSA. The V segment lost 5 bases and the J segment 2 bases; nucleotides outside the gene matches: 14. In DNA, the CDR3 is TGTGCCAGCAGCCAGCGGGGGGGGTTCACTAGTAGGCAAGAGACCCAGTACTTC. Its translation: CASSQRGGFTSRQETQYF.

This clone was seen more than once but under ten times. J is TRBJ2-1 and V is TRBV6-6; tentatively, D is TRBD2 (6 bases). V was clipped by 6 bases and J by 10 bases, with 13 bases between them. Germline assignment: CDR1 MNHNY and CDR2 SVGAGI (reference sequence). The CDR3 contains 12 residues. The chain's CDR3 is CASRRTGEEQFF. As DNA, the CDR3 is TGTGCCAGCAGGCGGACGGGGGAAGAGCAGTTCTTC.

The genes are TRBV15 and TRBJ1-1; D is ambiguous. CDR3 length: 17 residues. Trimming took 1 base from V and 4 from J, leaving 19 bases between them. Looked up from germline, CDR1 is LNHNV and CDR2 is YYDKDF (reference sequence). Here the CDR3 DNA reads TGTGCCACCAGCAGAGTAGCAGGCACACGGGCTGTCACTGAAGCTTTCTTT. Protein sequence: CATSRVAGTRAVTEAFF.

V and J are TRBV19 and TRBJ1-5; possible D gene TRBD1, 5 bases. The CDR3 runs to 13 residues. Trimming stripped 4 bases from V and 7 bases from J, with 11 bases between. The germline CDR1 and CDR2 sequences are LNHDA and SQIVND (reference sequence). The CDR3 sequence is CASSRGTGQPQHF. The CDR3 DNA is TGTGCCAGTAGTAGGGGGACGGGGCAGCCCCAGCATTTT.

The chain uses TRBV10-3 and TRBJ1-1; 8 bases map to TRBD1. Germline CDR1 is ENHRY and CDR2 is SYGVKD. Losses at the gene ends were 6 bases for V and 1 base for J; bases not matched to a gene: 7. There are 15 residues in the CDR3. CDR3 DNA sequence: TGTGCCATCAGGGACAGGGCATCTGCGAACACTGAAGCTTTCTTT. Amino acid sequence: CAIRDRASANTEAFF.

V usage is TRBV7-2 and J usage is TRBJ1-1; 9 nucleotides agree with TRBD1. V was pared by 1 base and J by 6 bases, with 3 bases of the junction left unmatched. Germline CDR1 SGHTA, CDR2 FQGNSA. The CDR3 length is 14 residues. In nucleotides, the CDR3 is TGTGCCAGCAGCTTAGGGGACAGGGCGGCTGAAGCTTTCTTT. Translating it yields CASSLGDRAAEAFF.

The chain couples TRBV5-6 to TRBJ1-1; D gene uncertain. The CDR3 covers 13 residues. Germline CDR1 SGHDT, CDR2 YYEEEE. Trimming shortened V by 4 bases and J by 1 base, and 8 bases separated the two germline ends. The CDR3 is CASSSRKNTEAFF. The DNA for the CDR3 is TGTGCCAGCAGCAGCAGGAAGAACACTGAAGCTTTCTTT.

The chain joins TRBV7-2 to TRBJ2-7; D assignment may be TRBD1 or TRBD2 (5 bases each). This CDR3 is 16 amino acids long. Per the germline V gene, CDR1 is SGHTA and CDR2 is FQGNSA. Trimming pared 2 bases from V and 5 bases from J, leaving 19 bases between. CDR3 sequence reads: CASSLRGGRTYHEQYF. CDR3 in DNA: TGTGCCAGCAGCTTACGGGGCGGGCGGACTTACCACGAGCAGTACTTC. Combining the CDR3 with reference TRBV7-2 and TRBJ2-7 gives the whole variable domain GAGVSQSPSNKVTEKGKDVELRCDPISGHTALYWYRQSLGQGLEFLIYFQGNSAPDKSGLPSDRFSAERTGGSVSTLTIQRTQQEDSAVYLCASSLRGGRTYHEQYFGPGTRLTVT.

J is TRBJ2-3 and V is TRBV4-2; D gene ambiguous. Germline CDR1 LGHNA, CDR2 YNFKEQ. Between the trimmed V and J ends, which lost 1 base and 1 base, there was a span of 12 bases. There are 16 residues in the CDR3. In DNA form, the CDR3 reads TGTGCCAGCAGCCAAGTGGGCAGGACCCGCACAGATACGCAGTATTTT. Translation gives CASSQVGRTRTDTQYF.

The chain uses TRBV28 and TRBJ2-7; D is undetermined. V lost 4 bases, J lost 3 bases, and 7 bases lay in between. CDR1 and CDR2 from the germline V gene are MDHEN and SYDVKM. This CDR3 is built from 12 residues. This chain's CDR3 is CASSSSRYEQYF. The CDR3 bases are TGTGCCAGCAGTTCCTCCCGCTACGAGCAGTACTTC.

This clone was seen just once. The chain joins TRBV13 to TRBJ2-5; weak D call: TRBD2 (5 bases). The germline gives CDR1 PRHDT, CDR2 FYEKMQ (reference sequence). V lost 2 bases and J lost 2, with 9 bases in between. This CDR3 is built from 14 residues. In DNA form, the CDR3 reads TGTGCCAGCAGCTTAAAACTAGGGCAAGAGACCCAGTACTTC. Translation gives CASSLKLGQETQYF.

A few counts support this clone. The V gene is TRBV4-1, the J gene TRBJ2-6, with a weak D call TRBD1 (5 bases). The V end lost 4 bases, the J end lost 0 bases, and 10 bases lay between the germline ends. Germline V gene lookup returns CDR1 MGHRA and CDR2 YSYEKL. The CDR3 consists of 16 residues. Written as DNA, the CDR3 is TGCGCCAGCAGCCCCAGGGCCCGCTCTGGGGCCAACGTCCTGACTTTC. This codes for CASSPRARSGANVLTF.

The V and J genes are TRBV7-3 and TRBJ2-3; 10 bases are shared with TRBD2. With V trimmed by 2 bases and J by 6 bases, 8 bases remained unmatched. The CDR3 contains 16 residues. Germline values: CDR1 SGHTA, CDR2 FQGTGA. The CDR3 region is CASSLGVAGGRDTQYF. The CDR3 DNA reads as TGTGCCAGCAGCTTAGGAGTAGCGGGGGGACGCGATACGCAGTATTTT.

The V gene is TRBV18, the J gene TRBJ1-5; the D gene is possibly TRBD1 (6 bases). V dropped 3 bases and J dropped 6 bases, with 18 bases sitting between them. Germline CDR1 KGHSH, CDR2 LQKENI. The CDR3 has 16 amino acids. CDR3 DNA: TGTGCCAGCTCACCCACGAATTCACAGGGAAGTCAGCCCCAGCATTTT. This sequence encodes CASSPTNSQGSQPQHF. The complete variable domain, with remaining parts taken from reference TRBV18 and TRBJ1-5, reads NAGVMQNPRHLVRRRGQEARLRCSPMKGHSHVYWYRQLPEEGLKFMVYLQKENIIDESGMPKERFSAEFPKEGPSILRIQQVVRGDSAAYFCASSPTNSQGSQPQHFGDGTRLSIL.